The 9 T cell receptor beta chains presented below share a single source sample, sequenced in a study of cytomegalovirus exposure and HLA in healthy donors. Primers included in the PCR were 60 Vbeta and 13 Jbeta primers. The repertoire was sequenced with immunoSEQ multiplex PCR; TCRdb's copy has only in-frame clones and lacks some. The sample has about 130,000 clones, about 69% seen once. The sample was PBMCs. The receptors originated from a man aged 30 to 39 in good health and CMV-seronegative.

The rearrangement links TRBV7-2 to TRBJ2-7; 7 nucleotides line up with TRBD2. With 6 bases clipped from V and 2 bases from J, the junction kept 7 bases outside the gene matches. The CDR3 consists of 14 residues. CDR1 and CDR2 from the germline V gene are SGHTA and FQGNSA. The CDR3 spells CASSMASGTYEQYF. CDR3 sequence (DNA): TGTGCCAGCAGTATGGCTAGCGGTACCTACGAGCAGTACTTC.

The chain carries TRBV7-9 and TRBJ1-5, with a tentative D call TRBD1 (5 bases). Between the trimmed V and J ends, which lost 7 bases and 2 bases, there was a span of 12 bases. The germline gives CDR1 SEHNR, CDR2 FQNEAQ (reference sequence). The CDR3 covers 14 residues. Written as DNA, the CDR3 is TGTGCCAGCACCGGGACTGAAGGCAATCAGCCCCAGCATTTT. This translates into CASTGTEGNQPQHF.

The V gene is TRBV15, the J gene TRBJ2-3, with 8 bases aligning to TRBD1. Trimming took 6 bases from V and 4 from J; bases not matched to a gene: 3. Germline CDR1 LNHNV, CDR2 YYDKDF (reference sequence). This CDR3 is 13 amino acids long. The CDR3 DNA sequence: TGTGCCACCAGACAACAGGGGGCAGATACGCAGTATTTT. It codes for CATRQQGADTQYF.

The genes are TRBV30 and TRBJ1-3, with D possibly being TRBD1 (6 bases). V lost 3 bases, J lost 1 base, and 13 bases lay in between. The CDR3 is 15 residues long. Germline values: CDR1 GTSNPN, CDR2 SVGIG (reference sequence). The CDR3 DNA sequence: TGTGCCTGGAGGTTTCACAGGGCTTCTGGAAACACCATATATTTT. Translated: CAWRFHRASGNTIYF.

The chain has TRBV28 and TRBJ1-2; TRBD1 might be the D (5 bases). With 5 bases removed from V and 4 bases from J, the gap between germline ends came to 11 bases. CDR3 size: 13 residues. The germline gives CDR1 MDHEN, CDR2 SYDVKM. CDR3 protein: CASSPQGPYGYTF. The CDR3, as DNA: TGTGCCAGCAGTCCGCAGGGTCCCTATGGCTACACCTTC.

The rearrangement joins TRBV4-1 to TRBJ1-2; D possibly corresponds to TRBD1 (6 bases). Germline CDR1 MGHRA, CDR2 YSYEKL. V dropped 0 bases and J dropped 0 bases, with 20 bases sitting between them. The CDR3 extends over 19 amino acids. The CDR3 region has the DNA TGCGCCAGCAGCCAAGATGTTACGTTAGCGGGACATACTAACTATGGCTACACCTTC. This codes for CASSQDVTLAGHTNYGYTF.

The gene calls are TRBV5-8 and TRBJ2-5; TRBD2 might be the D (7 bases). The V and J ends lost 4 bases and 5 bases respectively, with 21 bases between them. The CDR3 runs 16 residues. CDR1 and CDR2 (germline): SGHTS, YDEGEE. CDR3 sequence: CASSPPGGRGGETQYF. In nucleotides, the CDR3 is TGTGCCAGCAGCCCGCCCGGGGGCAGGGGAGGGGAGACCCAGTACTTC.

The chain has TRBV13 and TRBJ2-1, with TRBD1 identical over 9 bases. Germline values: CDR1 PRHDT, CDR2 FYEKMQ (reference sequence). There are 16 residues in the CDR3. V dropped 5 bases and J dropped 9; count of bases not matched to a gene: 14. The CDR3 sequence is CASSIQPGQGITEQFF. For the CDR3, the DNA is TGTGCCAGCAGCATCCAACCGGGACAGGGAATTACTGAGCAGTTCTTC.

The V gene is TRBV6-6, the J gene TRBJ1-5, with a weak D call TRBD1 (5 bases). CDR1 is MNHNY and CDR2 is SVGAGI in the germline V gene (reference sequence). The CDR3 length is 15 residues. The germline V and J ends were trimmed by 0 bases and 7 bases, with 13 bases remaining between them. CDR3 sequence: CASSYSPGGLQPQHF. The DNA of the CDR3 is TGTGCCAGCAGTTACTCCCCGGGGGGACTCCAGCCCCAGCATTTT.